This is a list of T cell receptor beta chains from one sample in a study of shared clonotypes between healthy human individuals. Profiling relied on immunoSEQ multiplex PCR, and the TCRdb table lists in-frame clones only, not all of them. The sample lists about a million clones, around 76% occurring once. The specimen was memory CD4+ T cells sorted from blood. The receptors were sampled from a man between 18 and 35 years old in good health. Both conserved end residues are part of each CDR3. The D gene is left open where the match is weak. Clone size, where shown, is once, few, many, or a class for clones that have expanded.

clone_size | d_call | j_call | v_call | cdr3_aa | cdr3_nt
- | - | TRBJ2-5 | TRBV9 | CASSLGIGETQYF | TGTGCCAGCAGCCTCGGAATAGGTGAGACCCAGTACTTC
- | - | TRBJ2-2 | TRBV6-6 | CASSPVRGAAGELFF | TGTGCCAGCAGCCCGGTGAGGGGGGCTGCCGGGGAGCTGTTTTTT
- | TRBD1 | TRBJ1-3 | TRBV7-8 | CASRTGGTGNTIYF | TGTGCCAGCAGGACAGGGGGCACTGGAAACACCATATATTTT
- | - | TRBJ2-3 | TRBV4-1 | CASSQGVGTPRQYF | TGCGCCAGCAGCCAAGGGGTTGGGACTCCTCGGCAGTATTTT
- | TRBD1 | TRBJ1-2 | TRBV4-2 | CASSQDRDRGLSGYTF | TGTGCCAGCAGCCAAGATAGGGACAGGGGGCTATCTGGCTACACCTTC
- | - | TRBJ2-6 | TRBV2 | CASSAGANVLTF | TGTGCCAGCAGTGCGGGAGCCAACGTCCTGACTTTC
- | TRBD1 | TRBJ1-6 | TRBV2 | CASSEADRENSPLHF | TGTGCCAGCAGTGAAGCGGACAGGGAAAATTCACCCCTCCACTTT
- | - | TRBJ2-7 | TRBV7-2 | CASSLEGASFLYEQYF | TGTGCCAGCAGCTTAGAAGGGGCGAGTTTCCTCTACGAGCAGTACTTC
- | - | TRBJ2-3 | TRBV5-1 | CASSYDRGGRTDTQYF | TGCGCCAGCAGTTACGACAGAGGAGGGCGGACAGATACGCAGTATTTT
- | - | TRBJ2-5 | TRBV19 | CASSIPPGETQYF | TGTGCCAGTAGTATCCCCCCTGGGGAGACCCAGTACTTC
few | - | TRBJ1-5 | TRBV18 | CASSPRQENSNQPQHF | TGTGCCAGCTCACCACGACAGGAAAATAGCAATCAGCCCCAGCATTTT
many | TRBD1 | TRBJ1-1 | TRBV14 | CASSQGQRLTEAFF | TGTGCCAGCAGCCAGGGACAGCGTCTCACTGAAGCTTTCTTT
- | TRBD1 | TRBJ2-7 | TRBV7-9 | CASSLQGYEQYF | TGTGCCAGCAGTCTACAGGGGTACGAGCAGTACTTC
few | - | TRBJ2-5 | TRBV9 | CASNSGDHQETQYF | TGTGCCAGTAATTCAGGTGACCACCAAGAGACCCAGTACTTC
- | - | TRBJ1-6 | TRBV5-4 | CASSLDRYSPLHF | TGTGCCAGCAGCTTGGATAGGTATTCACCCCTCCACTTT
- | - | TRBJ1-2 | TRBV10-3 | CAISEERVYTNYGYTF | TGTGCCATCAGTGAGGAGAGGGTATACACTAACTATGGCTACACCTTC
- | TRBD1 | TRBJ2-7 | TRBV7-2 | CASSLAFGQGHEQYF | TGTGCCAGCAGCTTAGCATTCGGACAGGGGCACGAGCAGTACTTC
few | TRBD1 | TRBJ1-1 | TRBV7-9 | CASSSDRGLTEAFF | TGTGCCAGCAGCTCGGACAGGGGGCTTACTGAAGCTTTCTTT
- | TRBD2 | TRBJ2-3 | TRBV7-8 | CASTIAGNTDTQYF | TGTGCCAGCACCATAGCGGGAAACACAGATACGCAGTATTTT
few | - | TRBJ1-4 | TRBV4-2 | CASSQVDRDEKLFF | TGTGCCAGCAGCCAAGTTGATAGGGACGAAAAACTGTTTTTT
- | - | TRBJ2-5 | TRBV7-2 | CASSSQGTLFGRETQYF | TGTGCCAGCAGCTCCCAAGGGACCCTTTTTGGACGAGAGACCCAGTACTTC
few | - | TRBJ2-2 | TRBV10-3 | CAISQEGELFF | TGTGCCATCAGCCAGGAGGGGGAGCTGTTTTTT
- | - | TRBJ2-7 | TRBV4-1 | CASSHSTGRYEQYF | TGCGCCAGCAGCCATTCTACAGGGAGGTACGAGCAGTACTTC
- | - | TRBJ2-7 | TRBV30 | CAWSEDNPYEQYF | TGTGCCTGGAGCGAAGACAACCCCTACGAGCAGTACTTC
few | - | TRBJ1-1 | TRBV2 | CASNDRNTEAFF | TGTGCCAGCAACGACAGAAACACTGAAGCTTTCTTT
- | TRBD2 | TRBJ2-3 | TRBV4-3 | CASSQKLAGSSYSTDTQYF | TGCGCCAGCAGCCAAAAACTAGCGGGATCGTCATACAGCACAGATACGCAGTATTTT
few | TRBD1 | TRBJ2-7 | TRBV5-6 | CASSYTGTAYEQYF | TGTGCCAGCAGCTACACCGGGACAGCCTACGAGCAGTACTTC
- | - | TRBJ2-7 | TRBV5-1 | CASSLGGQGGTYEQYF | TGCGCCAGCAGCTTGGGCGGTCAGGGTGGGACCTACGAGCAGTACTTC
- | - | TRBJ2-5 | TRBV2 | CASGRSGTQYF | TGTGCCAGCGGGAGGTCTGGGACCCAGTACTTC
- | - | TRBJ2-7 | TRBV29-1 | CSVDQGSYEQYF | TGCAGCGTTGACCAGGGATCCTACGAGCAGTACTTC
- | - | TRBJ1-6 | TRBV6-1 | CASSAAGGASPLHF | TGTGCCAGCAGTGCCGCAGGTGGGGCTTCACCCCTCCACTTT
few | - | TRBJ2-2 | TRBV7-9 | CASSLAQGGRTGELFF | TGTGCCAGCAGCTTAGCGCAGGGAGGAAGAACCGGGGAGCTGTTTTTT
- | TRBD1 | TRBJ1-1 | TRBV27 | CASSSRSGTGGNTEAFF | TGTGCCAGCAGTTCCAGGTCCGGGACAGGGGGGAACACTGAAGCTTTCTTT
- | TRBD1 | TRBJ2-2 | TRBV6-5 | CASSPGGYTGELFF | TGTGCCAGCAGTCCAGGGGGCTACACCGGGGAGCTGTTTTTT
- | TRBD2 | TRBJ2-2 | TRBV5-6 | CASSSGTSGRLTGELFF | TGTGCCAGCAGCTCCGGGACTAGCGGGAGGTTAACCGGGGAGCTGTTTTTT
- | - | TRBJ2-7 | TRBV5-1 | CASSLLTGSDEQYF | TGCGCCAGCAGCTTGCTAACAGGGAGCGACGAGCAGTACTTC
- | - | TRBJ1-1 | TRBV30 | CAWRVPGQVFFSLERVFF | TGTGCCTGGAGGGTCCCGGGACAAGTTTTTTTCTCGCTTGAGAGGGTTTTCTTT
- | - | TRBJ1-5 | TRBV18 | CASSPGTSNQPQHF | TGTGCCAGCTCACCCGGGACGTCAAATCAGCCCCAGCATTTT
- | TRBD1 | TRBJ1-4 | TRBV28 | CASSLLKGTDNEKLFF | TGTGCCAGCAGCTTATTAAAAGGGACAGATAATGAAAAACTGTTTTTT
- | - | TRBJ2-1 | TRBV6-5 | CASSRLGNRGREQFF | TGTGCCAGCAGTCGCTTGGGGAATCGAGGTCGTGAGCAGTTCTTC
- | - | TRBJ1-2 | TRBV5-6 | CASSPGGNYGYTF | TGTGCCAGCAGCCCTGGAGGTAACTATGGCTACACCTTC
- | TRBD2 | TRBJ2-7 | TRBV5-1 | CASSLKGLAGYEQYF | TGCGCCAGCAGCTTGAAAGGACTAGCGGGTTACGAGCAGTACTTC
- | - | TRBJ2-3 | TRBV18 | CASSPTDGVDTQYF | TGTGCCAGCTCACCGACCGACGGAGTTGATACGCAGTATTTT
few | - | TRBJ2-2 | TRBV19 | CASSRRESNGELFF | TGTGCCAGTAGTCGCCGGGAGTCGAACGGGGAGCTGTTTTTT
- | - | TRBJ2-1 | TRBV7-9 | CASSGTSLGEQFF | TGTGCCAGCAGCGGGACTTCCCTAGGTGAGCAGTTCTTC
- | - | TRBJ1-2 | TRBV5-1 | CASSTSGPYGYTF | TGCGCCAGCAGCACCTCGGGACCCTATGGCTACACCTTC
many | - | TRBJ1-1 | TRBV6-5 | CASQGFTEAFF | TGTGCCAGCCAGGGTTTCACTGAAGCTTTCTTT
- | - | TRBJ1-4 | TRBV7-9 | CASSLARGRGLLNEKLFF | TGTGCCAGCAGCTTAGCACGGGGGCGAGGGCTCCTTAATGAAAAACTGTTTTTT
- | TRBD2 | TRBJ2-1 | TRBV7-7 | CASSLAGIAGGNEQFF | TGTGCTAGCAGCTTAGCCGGAATAGCGGGAGGGAATGAGCAGTTCTTC
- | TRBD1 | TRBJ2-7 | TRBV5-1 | CASSLAVVTGANYEQYF | TGCGCCAGCAGCTTGGCCGTAGTGACAGGGGCCAACTACGAGCAGTACTTC